These 2 T cell receptor beta chains came from one sample sequenced in a study of shared clonotypes between healthy human individuals. Generated by immunoSEQ multiplex PCR, the TCRdb table keeps only in-frame clones and is missing some. The sample lists under 2,000,000 clones; approximately 94% were seen once. Naive CD8 isolation took CD45RO-negative cells positively selected for CCR7 and excluded terminally differentiated effector memory CD45RA+ cells. The specimen sequenced was naive CD8+ T cells sorted from blood. The receptor set was obtained from a young man in good health.

J is TRBJ2-7 and V is TRBV9; 9 bases align to TRBD1. The V and J ends lost 0 bases and 3 bases, in that order; junction bases with no gene match: 4. Looked up from germline, CDR1 is SGDLS and CDR2 is YYNGEE. This CDR3 contains 15 residues. The CDR3 region is CASSVGGGQGYEQYF. Here the CDR3 DNA reads TGTGCCAGCAGCGTAGGTGGGGGACAGGGCTACGAGCAGTACTTC. The entire variable domain, with the rest obtained from reference TRBV9 and TRBJ2-7, is as follows: DSGVTQTPKHLITATGQRVTLRCSPRSGDLSVYWYQQSLDQGLQFLIQYYNGEERAKGNILERFSAQQFPDLHSELNLSSLELGDSALYFCASSVGGGQGYEQYFGPGTRLTVT.

V is TRBV29-1 and J is TRBJ1-1; TRBD1 is a possible D gene (6 bases). The CDR3 sequence is 12 residues long. V was shortened by 6 bases and J by 2 bases, with 10 bases between the two germline ends. The V gene's germline CDR1 is SQVTM and CDR2 ANQGSEA. CDR3: CSVEDSNTEAFF. Here the CDR3 DNA reads TGCAGCGTAGAGGACAGTAACACTGAAGCTTTCTTT.